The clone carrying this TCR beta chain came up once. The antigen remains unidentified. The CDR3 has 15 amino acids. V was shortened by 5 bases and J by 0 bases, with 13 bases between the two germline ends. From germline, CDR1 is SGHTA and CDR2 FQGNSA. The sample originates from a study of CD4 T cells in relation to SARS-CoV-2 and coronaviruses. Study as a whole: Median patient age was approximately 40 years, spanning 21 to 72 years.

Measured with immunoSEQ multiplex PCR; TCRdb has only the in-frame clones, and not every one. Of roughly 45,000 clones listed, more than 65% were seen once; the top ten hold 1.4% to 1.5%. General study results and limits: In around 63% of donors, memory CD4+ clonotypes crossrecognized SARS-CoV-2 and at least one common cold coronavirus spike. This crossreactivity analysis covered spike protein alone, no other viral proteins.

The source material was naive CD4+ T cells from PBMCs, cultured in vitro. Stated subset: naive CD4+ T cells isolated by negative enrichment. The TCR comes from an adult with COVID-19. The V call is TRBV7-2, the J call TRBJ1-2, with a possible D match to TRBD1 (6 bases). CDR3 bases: TGTGCCAGCAGCACAAGGGGGGGAACTAACTATGGCTACACCTTC. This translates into CASSTRGGTNYGYTF.